The clone carrying this T cell receptor beta chain was seen repeatedly, ten times or more. Trimming shortened V by 5 bases and J by 0 bases, and 3 bases separated the two germline ends. Germline CDR1 and CDR2: ENHRY and SYGVKD. The CDR3 consists of 12 residues. Quantitative barcoded 5'-RACE was used to prepare TCR beta libraries. One entry per CDR3 protein, called by TCRdb with MiXCR from the 5' RACE reads. The repertoire includes hundreds of thousands of distinct CDR3 sequences, roughly 26% of them detected once, and less than 8.5% sits in the top ten. The entry originates in a study of CD8 T cells in ankylosing spondylitis.

The sample was blood, either unsorted or a sorted T cell fraction (not recorded which). This clonotype was obtained from a male donor with ankylosing spondylitis or in good health (not recorded which). The chain combines TRBV10-3 with TRBJ2-3; D call uncertain. The CDR3 sequence: CAISFSTDTQYF. CDR3 DNA sequence: TGTGCCATCAGTTTTAGCACAGATACGCAGTATTTT.